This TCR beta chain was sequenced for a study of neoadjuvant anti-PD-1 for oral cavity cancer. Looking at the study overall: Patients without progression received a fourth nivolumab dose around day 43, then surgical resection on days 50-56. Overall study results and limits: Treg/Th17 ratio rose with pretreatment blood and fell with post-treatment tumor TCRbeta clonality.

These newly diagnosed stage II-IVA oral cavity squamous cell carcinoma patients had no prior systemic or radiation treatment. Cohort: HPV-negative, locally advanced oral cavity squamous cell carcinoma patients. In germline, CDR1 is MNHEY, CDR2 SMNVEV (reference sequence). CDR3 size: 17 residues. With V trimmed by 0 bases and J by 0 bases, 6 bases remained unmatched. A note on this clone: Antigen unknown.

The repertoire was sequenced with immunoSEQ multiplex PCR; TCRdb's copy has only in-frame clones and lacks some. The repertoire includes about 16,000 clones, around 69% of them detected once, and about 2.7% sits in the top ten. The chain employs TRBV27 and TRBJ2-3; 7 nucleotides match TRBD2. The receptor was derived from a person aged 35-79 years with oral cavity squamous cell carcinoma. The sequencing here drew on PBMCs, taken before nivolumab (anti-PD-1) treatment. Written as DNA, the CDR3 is TGTGCCAGCAGTTTATCAAACAGCGGGGCTAGCACAGATACGCAGTATTTT. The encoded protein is CASSLSNSGASTDTQYF.